The source of this T cell receptor (beta chain) is a study of neurological immune-mediated disorders. MiXCR was run by TCRdb on the 5' RACE reads, yielding one entry per CDR3 protein. The table records under 35,000 distinct CDR3 sequences, less than 25% of them present only once. For sorted libraries, the input was around 1 million CD4+ or CD8+ T cells. There are many counts of this clonotype. Input material: CD4+ T cells from blood. The clonotype originates from a man in his fifties with HTLV-1-associated myelopathy (HAM/TSP).

In DNA form, the CDR3 reads TGCGCCAGCAGCTTGGGAGCTAGCGGGAGTCGCACAGATACGCAGTATTTT. It encodes CASSLGASGSRTDTQYF. The chain joins TRBV5-1 to TRBJ2-3; 10 nucleotides agree with TRBD2. CDR3 length: 17 amino acids. The V and J ends lost 0 bases and 1 base, in that order; junction bases with no gene match: 5. Germline CDR1 SGHRS, CDR2 YFSETQ.